The 25 T cell receptor beta chains below come from one sample, sequenced in a study of shared clonotypes between healthy human individuals. Assay: immunoSEQ multiplex PCR; the TCRdb copy retains only in-frame clones and omits some. Of some 2,000,000 clones listed, about 94% were seen once; the top ten hold approximately 0.13%. Sequenced input: naive CD4+ T cells sorted from blood. Indicated subset: CD45RA+ positively selected. These receptors originate from a man between 18 and 35 years old in good health.

This sequence joins TRBV6-5 and TRBJ2-1; tentative D call: TRBD2 (6 bases). The CDR3 is 15 amino acids. Trimming pared 6 bases from V and 12 bases from J, leaving 24 bases between. The germline V gene encodes CDR1 MNHEY and CDR2 SVGAGI. In nucleotides, the CDR3 is TGTGCCAGCAGCCGGGGGTTAGGGCATGGAGGGCGGCAGTTCTTC. Amino acid sequence: CASSRGLGHGGRQFF.

This rearrangement joins TRBV30 to TRBJ1-1; D call uncertain. This CDR3 has 15 residues. Germline CDR1 reads GTSNPN; CDR2 reads SVGIG (reference sequence). V was cut by 3 bases and J by 0 bases, with 14 bases left in between. CDR3 residues: CAWSQTDKLNTEAFF. For the CDR3, the DNA is TGTGCCTGGAGCCAGACCGATAAGTTGAACACTGAAGCTTTCTTT.

The J gene is TRBJ2-2, the V gene TRBV28; TRBD1 might be the D (5 bases). Germline assignment: CDR1 MDHEN and CDR2 SYDVKM. V lost 5 bases to trimming and J lost 4 bases, with 14 bases between them. CDR3 length: 15 amino acids. CDR3 residues: CASSHGHPLTGELFF. The CDR3 coding sequence is TGTGCCAGCAGTCACGGACATCCCCTCACCGGGGAGCTGTTTTTT.

This rearrangement joins TRBV11-2 to TRBJ1-1, with TRBD1 as a possible D gene (6 bases). The CDR3 runs to 15 residues. Germline lookup yields CDR1 SGHAT and CDR2 FQNNGV. V lost 5 bases, J lost 5 bases, and 18 bases lay in between. CDR3 sequence: CASSPLETGVTEAFF. The CDR3, as DNA: TGTGCCAGCAGCCCTCTGGAGACAGGAGTAACTGAAGCTTTCTTT.

Turning to this clone: This CDR3 is also generated by other DNA sequences in the sample. The V call is TRBV7-2, the J call TRBJ2-3; weak D call: TRBD1 (6 bases). Germline CDR1 and CDR2: SGHTA and FQGNSA. This CDR3 is 14 amino acids long. Trimming shortened V by 4 bases and J by 1 base, and 9 bases separated the two germline ends. The CDR3 DNA reads as TGTGCCAGCAGCTCTAGACAGGGCACAGATACGCAGTATTTT. Translation: CASSSRQGTDTQYF.

Worth noting for this clone: One junction end does not reproduce the germline sequence, and a read error may be involved. The V call is TRBV11-2, the J call TRBJ2-1, with D tentatively TRBD1 or TRBD2 (5 bases each). This CDR3 contains 11 residues. Per the germline V gene, CDR1 is SGHAT and CDR2 is FQNNGV. CDR3 in amino acids: CASSPGLGALF. The CDR3 nucleotides are TGTGCCAGCAGCCCGGGGTTAGGGGCGCTCTTC.

With regard to this clone: Other DNA variants within this sample encode the same CDR3. The chain recombines TRBV5-1 with TRBJ2-1; possibly TRBD2 for D (5 bases). The V end was cut by 1 base, the J end by 4 bases, with 6 bases between. The CDR3 is 13 residues long. Per germline, CDR1 SGHRS and CDR2 YFSETQ. CDR3 nucleotide sequence: TGCGCCAGCAGCTTGAGGACTTACAATGAGCAGTTCTTC. Encoded protein: CASSLRTYNEQFF.

CDR3: CASSQESGGASIEQFF. In nucleotides, the CDR3 is TGTGCCAGCAGCCAAGAGAGCGGGGGGGCCTCGATTGAGCAGTTCTTC. V and J are TRBV4-2 and TRBJ2-1; 10 bases map to TRBD2. V lost 0 bases, J lost 9 bases, and 8 bases stayed unmatched. The CDR3 covers 16 residues. Looked up from germline, CDR1 is LGHNA and CDR2 is YNFKEQ.

The chain has TRBV10-2 and TRBJ1-1; TRBD1 aligns across 8 bases. Germline values: CDR1 WSHSY, CDR2 SAAADI. The CDR3 is 12 residues long. V gave up 6 bases and J gave up 4 bases; unmatched junction bases: 1. CDR3 region: CASRQGGTEAFF. DNA for the CDR3: TGCGCCAGCAGACAGGGGGGCACTGAAGCTTTCTTT.

This chain joins TRBV10-2 and TRBJ1-3; TRBD1 is a possible D gene (6 bases). Trimming stripped 6 bases from V and 6 bases from J, with 18 bases between. CDR1 and CDR2 (germline): WSHSY, SAAADI. This CDR3 is 15 amino acids long. CDR3 in amino acids: CASSELETGSNTIYF. CDR3 bases: TGCGCCAGCAGCGAATTGGAAACAGGGTCAAACACCATATATTTT.

This clone was seen just once. This chain links TRBV28 with TRBJ1-4; 9 positions match TRBD1. Germline lookup yields CDR1 MDHEN and CDR2 SYDVKM. V gave up 5 bases and J gave up 1 base; unmatched junction bases: 11. CDR3 size: 18 residues. The CDR3 here is CASSVTGGVRKTNEKLFF. The CDR3 DNA reads TGTGCCAGCAGTGTAACAGGGGGCGTGAGGAAAACTAATGAAAAACTGTTTTTT.

The rearrangement links TRBV27 to TRBJ1-5, with a tentative D call TRBD1 (6 bases). Deletions cut 5 bases from V and 10 bases from J, with 18 bases between. The CDR3 has 14 amino acids. From germline, CDR1 is MNHEY and CDR2 SMNVEV (reference sequence). The CDR3 DNA reads TGTGCCAGCAGTCCGGGGGGGCCAAGGACTCCCCAGCATTTT. It yields the protein CASSPGGPRTPQHF.

The gene calls are TRBV28 and TRBJ2-5, with D perhaps matching TRBD1 (5 bases). V was clipped by 6 bases and J by 3 bases, with 14 bases between them. Looked up from germline, CDR1 is MDHEN and CDR2 is SYDVKM. The CDR3 runs to 14 residues. CDR3: CASRPHAREETQYF. CDR3 coding DNA: TGTGCCAGCAGACCTCATGCCAGGGAAGAGACCCAGTACTTC.

To note about this clone: One end of the junction is discordant with germline, which a read error may explain. This rearrangement joins TRBV6-6 to TRBJ1-1, with 9 bases that match TRBD1. The V gene's germline CDR1 is MNHNY and CDR2 SVGAGI (reference sequence). The CDR3 spans 12 residues. CDR3: CASTYRDREAFF. The CDR3 DNA sequence: TGTGCCAGCACTTACCGGGACAGGGAGGCTTTCTTT.

As to this clone: Sequence at one end of the junction differs from germline and may be a read error. The chain has TRBV7-7 and TRBJ1-1; D is possibly TRBD1 (5 bases). CDR3 length: 18 amino acids. Germline CDR1 reads SSHAT; CDR2 reads FNYEAQ (reference sequence). The CDR3 region has the DNA TGTGCTAGCACCCTTGGTCCCGTAGGGGCCCACCGGAACACTGAAGCTTTCTTT. It translates to CASTLGPVGAHRNTEAFF.

The chain joins TRBV30 to TRBJ1-2; perhaps TRBD1 as D (5 bases). The CDR3 has 13 residues. The germline V gene has CDR1 GTSNPN and CDR2 SVGIG (reference sequence). Trimming removed 4 bases from V and 3 bases from J, with 12 bases in between. The CDR3 nucleotides read TGTGCCTGGAAACACCGGGACCACTATGGCTACACCTTC. Translating it yields CAWKHRDHYGYTF.

As concerns this clone: The same CDR3 is also encoded by other DNA sequences in this sample. The chain is built from TRBV5-1 and TRBJ2-3; the D is unclear. CDR1 and CDR2 from the germline V gene are SGHRS and YFSETQ. The CDR3 loop spans 13 amino acids. V was shortened by 0 bases and J by 0 bases, with 2 bases between the two germline ends. DNA for the CDR3: TGCGCCAGCAGCTTGGACAGCACAGATACGCAGTATTTT. Translation: CASSLDSTDTQYF.

The chain combines TRBV18 with TRBJ2-7; perhaps TRBD2 as D (5 bases). CDR3 length: 14 amino acids. The V gene lost 0 bases and the J gene lost 5 bases, with 11 bases spanning the gap. Germline-derived CDR1 and CDR2 are KGHSH and LQKENI. The CDR3 loop is CASSPPPGRDEQYF. CDR3 coding DNA: TGTGCCAGCTCACCACCCCCGGGAAGGGACGAGCAGTACTTC.

The chain is built from TRBV6-1 and TRBJ1-3; D gene ambiguous. The germline CDR1 and CDR2 sequences are MNHNS and SASEGT. V lost 1 base to trimming and J lost 0 bases, with 7 bases between them. This CDR3 is built from 15 residues. CDR3 amino acids: CASSEGPSSGNTIYF. The CDR3 nucleotides read TGTGCCAGCAGTGAAGGACCGAGCTCTGGAAACACCATATATTTT.

The chain uses TRBV11-2 and TRBJ2-3; the D is unclear. Germline assignment: CDR1 SGHAT and CDR2 FQNNGV. With 5 bases removed from V and 1 base from J, the gap between germline ends came to 4 bases. This CDR3 contains 12 residues. The CDR3 DNA sequence: TGTGCCAGCAGCGGGGGCACAGATACGCAGTATTTT. Its translation is CASSGGTDTQYF.

This sequence joins TRBV28 and TRBJ1-2, with 12 bases fitting TRBD1. The CDR3 covers 17 residues. CDR1 MDHEN and CDR2 SYDVKM come from the germline V gene. Germline trimming cut 5 bases from V and 2 bases from J; bases unmatched to any gene: 9. The CDR3 DNA follows: TGTGCCAGCAGTAAGGCCGGGACAGGGGGCGCGAACTATGGCTACACCTTC. It specifies CASSKAGTGGANYGYTF.

The rearrangement links TRBV14 to TRBJ2-6; D remains ambiguous. Trimming shortened V by 1 base and J by 0 bases, and 13 bases separated the two germline ends. This CDR3 contains 18 residues. CDR1 and CDR2 from the germline V gene are SGHDN and FVKESK. This chain's CDR3 is CASSQVSMMGSGANVLTF. CDR3 nucleotides: TGTGCCAGCAGCCAAGTTTCAATGATGGGCTCTGGGGCCAACGTCCTGACTTTC.

The genes are TRBV6-5 and TRBJ1-6; D might be TRBD1 (6 bases). This CDR3 spans 14 amino acids. V was clipped by 4 bases and J by 7 bases, with 11 bases between them. The germline CDR1 and CDR2 sequences are MNHEY and SVGAGI. CDR3 in amino acids: CASSLDSGNSPLHF. CDR3 DNA: TGTGCCAGCAGTTTGGACAGTGGAAATTCACCCCTCCACTTT.

This clone was seen once. The chain recombines TRBV7-8 with TRBJ2-1; D not resolved. The V end was cut by 3 bases, the J end by 6 bases, with 12 bases between. CDR3 length: 14 residues. Per germline, CDR1 SGHVS and CDR2 FQNEAQ. In nucleotides, the CDR3 is TGTGCCAGCAGCTTGGAATCACGGTCCAATGAGCAGTTCTTC. Amino acids: CASSLESRSNEQFF. The variable domain in full, completed from reference TRBV7-8 and TRBJ2-1, reads GAGVSQSPRYKVAKRGQDVALRCDPISGHVSLFWYQQALGQGPEFLTYFQNEAQLDKSGLPSDRFFAERPEGSVSTLKIQRTQQEDSAVYLCASSLESRSNEQFFGPGTRLTVL.

CDR3: CASSLGLDSSDTQYF. CDR3 sequence (DNA): TGTGCCAGCAGCTTGGGACTGGACAGTTCAGATACGCAGTATTTT. The V call is TRBV5-4, the J call TRBJ2-3, with a possible D match to TRBD1 (6 bases). Germline V CDR1 and CDR2: SGHNT, YYREEE (reference sequence). This CDR3 is built from 15 residues. The V end was cut by 0 bases, the J end by 4 bases, with 12 bases between.